The TCR beta chain described here comes from a study of T cell changes during pregnancy in multiple sclerosis. Per germline, CDR1 SNHLY and CDR2 FYNNEI. V trimming: 6 bases; J trimming: 4 bases; junction bases outside the gene matches: 7. CDR3 size: 15 residues. TCRdb keeps only in-frame clones here, not all; method: immunoSEQ multiplex PCR. Of around 99,000 clones listed, 85% to 95% are singletons. J is TRBJ1-5 and V is TRBV2; 9 nucleotides line up with TRBD1. The clonotype originates from a female donor with multiple sclerosis, enrolled in a pregnancy study. The sequencing used peripheral blood, collected in the first trimester of pregnancy. CDR3 DNA: TGTGCCAGCAGGAGAGACAGGGGGGAGAATCAGCCCCAGCATTTT. Translation gives CASRRDRGENQPQHF.